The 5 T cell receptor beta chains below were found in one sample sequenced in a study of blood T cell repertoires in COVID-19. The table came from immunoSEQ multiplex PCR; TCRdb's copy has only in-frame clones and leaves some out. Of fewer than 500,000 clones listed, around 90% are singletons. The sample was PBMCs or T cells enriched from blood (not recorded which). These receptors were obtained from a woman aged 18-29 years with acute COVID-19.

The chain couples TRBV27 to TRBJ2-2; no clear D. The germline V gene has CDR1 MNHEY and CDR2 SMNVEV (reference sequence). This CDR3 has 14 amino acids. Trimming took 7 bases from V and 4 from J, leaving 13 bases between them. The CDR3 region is CASTPTGGTGELFF. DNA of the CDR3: TGTGCCAGCACCCCGACGGGTGGCACCGGGGAGCTGTTTTTT.

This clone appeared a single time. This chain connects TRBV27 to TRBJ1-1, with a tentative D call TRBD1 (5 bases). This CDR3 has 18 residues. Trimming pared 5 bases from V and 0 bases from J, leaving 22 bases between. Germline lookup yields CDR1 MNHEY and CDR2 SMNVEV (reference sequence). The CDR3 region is CASSQARDSQRLNTEAFF. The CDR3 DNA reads TGTGCCAGCAGTCAAGCCCGGGACTCCCAACGCTTGAACACTGAAGCTTTCTTT.

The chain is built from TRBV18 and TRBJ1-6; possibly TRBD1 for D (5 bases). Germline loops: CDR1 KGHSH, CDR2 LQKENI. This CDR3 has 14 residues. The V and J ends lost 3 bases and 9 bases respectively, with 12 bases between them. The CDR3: CASSPLGGRSPLHF. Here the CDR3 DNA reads TGTGCCAGCTCACCTCTGGGGGGTCGTTCACCCCTCCACTTT.

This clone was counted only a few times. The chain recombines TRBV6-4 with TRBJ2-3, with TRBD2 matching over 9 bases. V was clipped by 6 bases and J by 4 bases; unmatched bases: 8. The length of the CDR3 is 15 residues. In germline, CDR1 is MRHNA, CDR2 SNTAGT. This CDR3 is CASSVEAGGADTQYF. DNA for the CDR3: TGTGCCAGCAGCGTGGAGGCGGGGGGGGCAGATACGCAGTATTTT.

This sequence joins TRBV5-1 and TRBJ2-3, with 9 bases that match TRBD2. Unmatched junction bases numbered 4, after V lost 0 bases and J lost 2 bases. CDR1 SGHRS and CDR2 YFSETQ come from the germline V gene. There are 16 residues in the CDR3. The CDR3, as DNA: TGCGCCAGCAGCTTGGGAGCTAGCGGGACCACAGATACGCAGTATTTT. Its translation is CASSLGASGTTDTQYF.